A single sample gave rise to the 21 T cell receptor beta chains below, sequenced in a study of shared clonotypes between healthy human individuals. The method was immunoSEQ multiplex PCR; TCRdb's version includes in-frame clones alone and lacks a portion of them. The table has about 980,000 clones, 76% seen once; the top ten hold approximately 1.5%. Source material: memory CD4+ T cells sorted from blood. Subset denoted: CD45RA-negative fraction. The receptors stem from a young man in good health.

This clone was seen once. The chain uses TRBV7-2 and TRBJ2-7; tentative D call: TRBD2 (6 bases). The germline V and J ends were trimmed by 6 bases and 7 bases, with 13 bases remaining between them. The CDR3 spans 12 residues. Germline V gene data show CDR1 as SGHTA and CDR2 as FQGNSA. The CDR3: CASSYQGGEQYF. CDR3 bases: TGTGCCAGCAGTTATCAGGGAGGAGAGCAGTACTTC.

This chain connects TRBV29-1 to TRBJ2-5; D may match TRBD1 or TRBD2 (5 bases each). This CDR3 is built from 15 residues. Trimming cost V 7 bases and J 5 bases, with 23 bases left between them. Germline CDR1 SQVTM, CDR2 ANQGSEA. CDR3 nucleotides: TGCAGCGCCTGGGGTTGGGGACCACAGGCGGAGACCCAGTACTTC. This codes for CSAWGWGPQAETQYF.

This rearrangement joins TRBV7-8 to TRBJ2-2; D could derive from TRBD1 or TRBD2 (5 bases each). Between the trimmed V and J ends, which lost 2 bases and 6 bases, there was a span of 7 bases. The CDR3 sequence is 13 residues long. Per the germline V gene, CDR1 is SGHVS and CDR2 is FQNEAQ. CDR3 loop: CASSLRGPGELFF. CDR3 coding DNA: TGTGCCAGCAGCTTACGGGGCCCCGGGGAGCTGTTTTTT.

This clone was detected ten times or more. The chain joins TRBV25-1 to TRBJ2-1, with 8 positions matching TRBD1. The germline gives CDR1 MGHDK, CDR2 SYGVNS. CDR3 length: 15 residues. J gave up 6 bases and V 3 bases, and 7 bases lay outside the gene matches. CDR3 protein: CASSDTGQAPNEQFF. CDR3 coding DNA: TGTGCCAGCAGTGACACGGGACAGGCACCCAATGAGCAGTTCTTC. Based on the CDR3 plus reference TRBV25-1 and TRBJ2-1, the full variable domain is EADIYQTPRYLVIGTGKKITLECSQTMGHDKMYWYQQDPGMELHLIHYSYGVNSTEKGDLSSESTVSRIRTEHFPLTLESARPSHTSQYLCASSDTGQAPNEQFFGPGTRLTVL.

The chain joins TRBV10-1 to TRBJ2-3; 10 bases line up with TRBD2. The trim removed 2 bases at V and 3 bases at J, leaving 5 bases unmatched. CDR1 and CDR2 (germline): WNHNN, SYGVQD (reference sequence). This CDR3 contains 16 residues. CDR3 coding DNA: TGCGCCAGCAGTGAGGCTAGCGGGAGATTTACAGATACGCAGTATTTT. Its protein product is CASSEASGRFTDTQYF.

The V and J genes are TRBV5-1 and TRBJ2-5; D is possibly TRBD1 or TRBD2 (5 bases each). V shed 1 base and J shed 5 bases, with 15 bases lying between them. Germline V lookup: CDR1 SGHRS, CDR2 YFSETQ. This CDR3 has 15 amino acids. The CDR3 DNA reads TGCGCCAGCAGCTTGAGAGGGGTCAGAGAGGAGACCCAGTACTTC. As protein: CASSLRGVREETQYF.

The DNA of the CDR3 is TGTGCCAGCAGTAGAGGACAGGGCTACTCCTACGAGCAGTACTTC. Translating it yields CASSRGQGYSYEQYF. This chain joins TRBV6-6 and TRBJ2-7; 8 nucleotides match TRBD1. Trimming removed 5 bases from V and 0 bases from J; junction bases left unmatched: 6. This CDR3 contains 15 residues. Germline CDR1 and CDR2: MNHNY and SVGAGI (reference sequence).

The genes are TRBV19 and TRBJ1-1, with TRBD1 as a possible D gene (6 bases). Trimming removed 7 bases at V and 5 bases at J, with 17 bases between. The CDR3 is 14 residues long. CDR1 is LNHDA and CDR2 is SQIVND in the germline V gene (reference sequence). The CDR3 DNA follows: TGTGCCAGTACCACCACAGGGATGGGGACTGAAGCTTTCTTT. This encodes CASTTTGMGTEAFF.

V is TRBV7-2 and J is TRBJ2-3; 11 nucleotides match TRBD1. Looked up from germline, CDR1 is SGHTA and CDR2 is FQGNSA. The trim removed 6 bases at V and 7 bases at J, leaving 12 bases unmatched. This CDR3 is built from 16 residues. CDR3 sequence (DNA): TGTGCCAGCAGTCGCAGGCAAGGACAGGGGGCATATACGCAGTATTTT. Amino acids: CASSRRQGQGAYTQYF.

The chain recombines TRBV30 with TRBJ2-2; D might be TRBD1 (5 bases). The CDR3 has 14 amino acids. Germline V gives CDR1 GTSNPN, CDR2 SVGIG (reference sequence). Trimming removed 2 bases from V and 6 bases from J, with 13 bases in between. As DNA, the CDR3 is TGTGCCTGGAGTAAGGACAAAGGAGCCGGGGAGCTGTTTTTT. This encodes CAWSKDKGAGELFF. The variable domain in full, with the rest retrieved from reference TRBV30 and TRBJ2-2, is SQTIHQWPATLVQPVGSPLSLECTVEGTSNPNLYWYRQAAGRGLQLLFYSVGIGQISSEVPQNLSASRPQDRQFILSSKKLLLSDSGFYLCAWSKDKGAGELFFGEGSRLTVL.

This clone was observed a few times. V and J are TRBV6-6 and TRBJ1-5, with D possibly matching TRBD1 (6 bases). There are 15 residues in the CDR3. V was pared by 5 bases and J by 2 bases, with 13 bases between. The germline V gene has CDR1 MNHNY and CDR2 SVGAGI (reference sequence). The CDR3 sequence: CASSGQLSGNQPQHF. The CDR3 bases are TGTGCCAGCAGTGGACAGCTCTCGGGCAATCAGCCCCAGCATTTT.

This chain uses TRBV28 with TRBJ1-4; no clear D. CDR3 length equals 13 residues. V lost 2 bases to trimming and J lost 7 bases, with 8 bases between them. Germline V CDR1 and CDR2: MDHEN, SYDVKM. The CDR3 bases are TGTGCCAGCAGTTTAGGAGTAGGTGAAAAACTGTTTTTT. Encoded protein: CASSLGVGEKLFF. The whole variable domain, filled in from reference TRBV28 and TRBJ1-4, reads DVKVTQSSRYLVKRTGEKVFLECVQDMDHENMFWYRQDPGLGLRLIYFSYDVKMKEKGDIPEGYSVSREKKERFSLILESASTNQTSMYLCASSLGVGEKLFFGSGTQLSVL.

The gene calls are TRBV2 and TRBJ2-1, with D unclear. The CDR3 extends over 14 amino acids. Germline CDR1 and CDR2: SNHLY and FYNNEI. The ends were cut back, 2 bases at V and 0 bases at J, with 5 bases in the middle. The CDR3 coding sequence is TGTGCCAGCAGTGAACTAGTCTCCTACAATGAGCAGTTCTTC. This encodes CASSELVSYNEQFF.

J is TRBJ2-2 and V is TRBV12-5, with 7 bases that match TRBD2. V trimming: 2 bases; J trimming: 4 bases; junction bases outside the gene matches: 16. Germline values: CDR1 LGHNT, CDR2 FRNRAP. This CDR3 region has 19 residues. For the CDR3, the DNA is TGTGCTAGTGGTTTGCGGGCACCCCAGGCGGGGGTTGTCACCGGGGAGCTGTTTTTT. Translating it yields CASGLRAPQAGVVTGELFF.

The chain has TRBV7-2 and TRBJ2-2; 10 bases map to TRBD2. The length of the CDR3 is 17 residues. Losses at the gene ends were 0 bases for V and 6 bases for J; bases not matched to a gene: 7. Germline V gives CDR1 SGHTA, CDR2 FQGNSA. The CDR3 sequence is CASSLARLAGDAGELFF. The DNA of the CDR3 is TGTGCCAGCAGCTTAGCGCGGCTAGCGGGAGACGCCGGGGAGCTGTTTTTT.

The V call is TRBV6-6, the J call TRBJ2-5; tentatively, D is TRBD2 (5 bases). TRBJ2-7 matches the DNA end more closely, so the J call is doubtful. The CDR3 spans 15 residues. Germline assignment: CDR1 MNHNY and CDR2 SVGAGI (reference sequence). In nucleotides, the CDR3 is TGTGCCAGCAGTGACCGACAAAACGGGATCTACGAGCAGTACTTC. Encoded protein: CASSDRQNGIYEQYF.

The rearrangement joins TRBV19 to TRBJ2-4; D unclear. The CDR3 loop spans 14 amino acids. Between the trimmed V and J ends, which lost 9 bases and 1 base, there was a span of 13 bases. CDR1 and CDR2 from the germline V gene are LNHDA and SQIVND (reference sequence). The CDR3 loop reads CASRVLGAKNIQYF. The DNA of the CDR3 is TGTGCCAGCCGGGTGCTAGGGGCCAAAAACATTCAGTACTTC.

This chain links TRBV18 with TRBJ1-6; the D is unclear. This CDR3 is 16 amino acids long. Germline V lookup: CDR1 KGHSH, CDR2 LQKENI. Trimming stripped 3 bases from V and 0 bases from J, with 9 bases between. The CDR3 sequence is CASSPPASSYNSPLHF. The CDR3 DNA is TGTGCCAGCTCACCTCCAGCGAGCTCCTATAATTCACCCCTCCACTTT.

This clone has only a few counts. CDR3 sequence reads: CASSQTAGGAYEQYF. Written as DNA, the CDR3 is TGCGCCAGCAGCCAAACGGCGGGAGGGGCCTACGAGCAGTACTTC. The chain couples TRBV4-1 to TRBJ2-7; 9 bases match TRBD2. CDR3 size: 15 residues. V trimming: 2 bases; J trimming: 2 bases; junction bases outside the gene matches: 4. Germline CDR1 is MGHRA and CDR2 is YSYEKL.

In the case of this clone: The sample has other DNA sequences that encode this CDR3 too. The chain is built from TRBV7-2 and TRBJ2-1, with D perhaps matching TRBD2 (5 bases). The ends were cut back, 2 bases at V and 2 bases at J, with 7 bases in the middle. The CDR3 length is 14 residues. Germline values: CDR1 SGHTA, CDR2 FQGNSA. The CDR3 DNA reads as TGTGCCAGCAGCTTATACGGGACCTACAATGAGCAGTTCTTC. It specifies CASSLYGTYNEQFF.

In its sample, this clone was seen once. The V gene is TRBV6-1, the J gene TRBJ2-1; no definite D call. Per germline, CDR1 MNHNS and CDR2 SASEGT. Trimming cost V 8 bases and J 2 bases, with 16 bases left between them. This CDR3 comprises 15 residues. This chain's CDR3 is CASPPDAYTYNEQFF. The CDR3 DNA reads TGTGCCAGCCCCCCCGACGCTTACACCTACAATGAGCAGTTCTTC.